This T cell receptor beta chain comes out of a study of shared clonotypes between healthy human individuals. The CDR3 length is 14 residues. Germline V CDR1 and CDR2: SGHNT, YYREEE (reference sequence). V lost 4 bases to trimming and J lost 2 bases, with 12 bases between them. HIV-negative, healthy adults without recent acute infections or vaccinations were the donors. Assay execution proceeded at the deep level. Here immunoSEQ multiplex PCR was the method, and the copy in TCRdb shows in-frame clones only, minus some. Of more than 2 million clones listed, 85% to 95% are singletons. With respect to this clone: No antigen is known for it.

Findings of the study overall: Several donors shared around 5% of their naive CD4 clonotypes.

V gene TRBV5-4 combines with J gene TRBJ2-5; the D gene is possibly TRBD1 (6 bases). The receptor comes from a man younger than 35 in good health. Sequenced material: naive CD4+ T cells sorted from blood. The subset here: CD45RA+ positively selected. The CDR3 is CASSPGQLQETQYF. DNA for the CDR3: TGTGCCAGCAGCCCCGGACAGTTACAAGAGACCCAGTACTTC.